This T cell receptor beta chain was sequenced for a study of tumor-infiltrating lymphocytes in primary liver carcinoma. This clonotype has just a few counts. A junction boundary mismatches the germline segment, possibly from a read error. DNA and RNA were both co-extracted from 20-30 mg of bulk tissue that had not been sorted. The CDR3 totals 14 residues. Germline loops: CDR1 MNHEY, CDR2 SVGAGI. Making TCR beta cDNA involved 400 to 600 ng total RNA and a constant-region primer. Nested multiplex PCR, run for three rounds with slightly modified ARM-PCR, yielded TCR beta libraries. TRBV1-TRBV30 forward primers paired with a C-beta reverse primer were used in the first two PCR rounds, which ran roughly 9 cycles each. TCRdb re-called the multiplex PCR reads with MiXCR, one entry per CDR3 protein. The sample carries tens of thousands of distinct CDR3 sequences, roughly 77% recorded once.

The chain carries TRBV6-5 and TRBJ2-2, with D tentatively TRBD1 (6 bases). The sequenced sample consisted of liver tumor tissue from sampling region 3. Subset in this sample: tumor region T3, left-lateral pole. The origin of this receptor is a middle-aged man with primary liver carcinoma and hepatitis B virus infection. CDR3 nucleotide sequence: TGTGCCAGAAGTTACTCTCGGGACACCGGGGAGCTATTTTTT. Protein sequence: CARSYSRDTGELFF.